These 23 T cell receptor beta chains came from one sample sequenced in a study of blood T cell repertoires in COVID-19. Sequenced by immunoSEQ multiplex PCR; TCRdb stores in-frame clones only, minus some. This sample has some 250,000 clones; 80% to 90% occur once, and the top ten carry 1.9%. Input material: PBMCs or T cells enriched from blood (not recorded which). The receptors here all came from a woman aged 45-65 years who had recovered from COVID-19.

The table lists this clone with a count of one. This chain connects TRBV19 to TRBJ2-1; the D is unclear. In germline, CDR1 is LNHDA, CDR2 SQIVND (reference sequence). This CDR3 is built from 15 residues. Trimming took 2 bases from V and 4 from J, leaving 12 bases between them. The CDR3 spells CASSIRSPVYNEQFF. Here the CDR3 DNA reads TGTGCCAGTAGTATAAGGAGCCCAGTATACAATGAGCAGTTCTTC.

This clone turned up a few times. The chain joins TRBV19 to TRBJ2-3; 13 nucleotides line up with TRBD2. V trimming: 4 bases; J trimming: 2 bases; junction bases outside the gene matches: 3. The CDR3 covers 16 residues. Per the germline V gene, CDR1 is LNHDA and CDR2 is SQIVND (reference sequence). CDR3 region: CASSRTSGSLTDTQYF. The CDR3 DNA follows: TGTGCCAGTAGTAGGACTAGCGGGAGCCTCACAGATACGCAGTATTTT.

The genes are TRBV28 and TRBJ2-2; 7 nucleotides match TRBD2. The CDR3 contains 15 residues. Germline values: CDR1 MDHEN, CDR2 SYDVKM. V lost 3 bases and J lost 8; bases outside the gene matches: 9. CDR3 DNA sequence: TGTGCCAGCAGTTTCTACCCCGGACTAGTAGGGGAGCTGTTTTTT. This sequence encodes CASSFYPGLVGELFF.

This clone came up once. This CDR3 is CASSSGLADVPSYNEQFF. The CDR3, as DNA: TGTGCCAGCAGTTCGGGACTAGCGGACGTGCCGTCCTACAATGAGCAGTTCTTC. The chain combines TRBV28 with TRBJ2-1, with 11 positions matching TRBD2. CDR1 is MDHEN, CDR2 SYDVKM, per germline. With 4 bases clipped from V and 1 base from J, the junction kept 9 bases outside the gene matches. The CDR3 has 18 amino acids.

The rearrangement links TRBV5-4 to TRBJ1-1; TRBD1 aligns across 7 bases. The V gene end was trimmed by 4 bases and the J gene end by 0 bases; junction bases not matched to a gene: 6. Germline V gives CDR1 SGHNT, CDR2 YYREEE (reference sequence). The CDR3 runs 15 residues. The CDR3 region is CASSLTGVVNTEAFF. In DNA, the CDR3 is TGTGCCAGCAGCCTTACAGGGGTGGTGAACACTGAAGCTTTCTTT.

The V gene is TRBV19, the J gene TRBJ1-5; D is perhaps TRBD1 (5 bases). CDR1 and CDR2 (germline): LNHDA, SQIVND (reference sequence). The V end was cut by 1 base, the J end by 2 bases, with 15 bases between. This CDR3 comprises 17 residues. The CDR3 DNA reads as TGTGCCAGTAGTATAGCCGCTGCCAGGGTGGGCAATCAGCCCCAGCATTTT. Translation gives CASSIAAARVGNQPQHF.

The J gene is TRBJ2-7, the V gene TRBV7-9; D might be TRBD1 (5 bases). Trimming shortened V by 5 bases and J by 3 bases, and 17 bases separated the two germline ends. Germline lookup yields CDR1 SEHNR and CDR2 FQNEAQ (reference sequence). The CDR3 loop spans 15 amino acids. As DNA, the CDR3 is TGTGCCAGCAGCGAGACAGCGCCCCCAAACTACGAGCAGTACTTC. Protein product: CASSETAPPNYEQYF.

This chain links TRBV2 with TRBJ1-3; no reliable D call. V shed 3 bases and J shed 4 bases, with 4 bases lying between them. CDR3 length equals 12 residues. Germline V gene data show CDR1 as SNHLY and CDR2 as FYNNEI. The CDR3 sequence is CASSDRGNTIYF. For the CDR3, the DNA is TGTGCCAGCAGTGACCGGGGAAACACCATATATTTT.

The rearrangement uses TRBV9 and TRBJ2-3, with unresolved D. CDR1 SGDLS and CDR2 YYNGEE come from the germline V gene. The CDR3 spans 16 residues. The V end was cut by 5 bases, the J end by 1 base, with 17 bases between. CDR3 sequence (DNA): TGTGCCAGCAGTAAAAGTACGCAACTTGGCACAGATACGCAGTATTTT. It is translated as CASSKSTQLGTDTQYF.

Here the CDR3 reads CASRDRGNNSPLHF. The CDR3 DNA is TGTGCCAGCAGAGACAGGGGAAATAATTCACCCCTCCACTTT. J is TRBJ1-6 and V is TRBV3-1 (or the pseudogene TRBV3-2); 8 bases are a match to TRBD1. Germline CDR1 and CDR2: LGHDT and YNNKEL (reference sequence). The V segment lost 6 bases and the J segment 5 bases; nucleotides outside the gene matches: 3. The CDR3 spans 14 residues.

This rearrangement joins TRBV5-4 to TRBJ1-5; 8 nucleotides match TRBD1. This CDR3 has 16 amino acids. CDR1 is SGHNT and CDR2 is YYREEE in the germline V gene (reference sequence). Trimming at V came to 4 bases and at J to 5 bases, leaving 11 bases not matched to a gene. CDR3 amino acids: CASSQGTGRGDQPQHF. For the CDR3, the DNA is TGTGCCAGCAGCCAGGGGACAGGCCGAGGGGATCAGCCCCAGCATTTT.

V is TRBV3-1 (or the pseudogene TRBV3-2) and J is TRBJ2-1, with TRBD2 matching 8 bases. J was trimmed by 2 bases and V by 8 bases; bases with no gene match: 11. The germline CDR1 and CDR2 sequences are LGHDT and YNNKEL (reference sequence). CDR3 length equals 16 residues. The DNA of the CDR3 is TGTGCCAGCTGCCCCTCCTCGGGAGGGACCTACAATGAGCAGTTCTTC. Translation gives CASCPSSGGTYNEQFF.

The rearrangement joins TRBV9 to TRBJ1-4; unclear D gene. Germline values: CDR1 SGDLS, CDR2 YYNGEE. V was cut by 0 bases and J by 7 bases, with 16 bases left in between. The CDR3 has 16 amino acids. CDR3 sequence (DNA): TGTGCCAGCAGCGTAGGTCACAGCTCCGGTAGTGAAAAACTGTTTTTT. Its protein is CASSVGHSSGSEKLFF. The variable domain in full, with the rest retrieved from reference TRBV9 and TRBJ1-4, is DSGVTQTPKHLITATGQRVTLRCSPRSGDLSVYWYQQSLDQGLQFLIQYYNGEERAKGNILERFSAQQFPDLHSELNLSSLELGDSALYFCASSVGHSSGSEKLFFGSGTQLSVL.

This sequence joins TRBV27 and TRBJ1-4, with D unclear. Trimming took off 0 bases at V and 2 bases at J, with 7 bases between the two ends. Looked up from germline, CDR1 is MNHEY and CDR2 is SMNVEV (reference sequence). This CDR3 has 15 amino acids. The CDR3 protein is CASSLSPRTNEKLFF. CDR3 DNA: TGTGCCAGCAGTTTATCCCCCCGTACTAATGAAAAACTGTTTTTT.

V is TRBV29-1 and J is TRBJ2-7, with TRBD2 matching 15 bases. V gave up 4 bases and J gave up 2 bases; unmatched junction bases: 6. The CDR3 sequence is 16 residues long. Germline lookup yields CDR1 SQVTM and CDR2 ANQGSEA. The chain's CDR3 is CSVGGGTSGRTYEQYF. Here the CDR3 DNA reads TGCAGCGTTGGGGGTGGGACTAGCGGGAGGACCTACGAGCAGTACTTC.

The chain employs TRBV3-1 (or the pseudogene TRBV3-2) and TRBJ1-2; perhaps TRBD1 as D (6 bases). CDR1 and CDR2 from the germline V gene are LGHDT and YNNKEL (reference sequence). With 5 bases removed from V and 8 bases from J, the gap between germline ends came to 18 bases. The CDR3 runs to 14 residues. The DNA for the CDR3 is TGTGCCAGCAGCTACCTTACAGGGCCGGACGGCTACACCTTC. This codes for CASSYLTGPDGYTF.

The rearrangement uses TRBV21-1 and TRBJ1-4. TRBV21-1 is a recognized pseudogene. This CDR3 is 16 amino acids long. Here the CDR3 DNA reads TGTGCCAGCAGCAAAGCGCGGAGGGAGGCTGGTGAAAAACTGTTTTTT. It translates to CASSKARREAGEKLFF.

The CDR3, as DNA: TGCGCCAGCAGCCATGGGACAGGGATTCTTCAGCCCCAGCATTTT. Translated: CASSHGTGILQPQHF. The chain has TRBV4-1 and TRBJ1-5; 9 bases map to TRBD1. This CDR3 has 15 residues. Germline V gene lookup returns CDR1 MGHRA and CDR2 YSYEKL. J lost 6 bases, V lost 3 bases, and 6 bases had no gene match.

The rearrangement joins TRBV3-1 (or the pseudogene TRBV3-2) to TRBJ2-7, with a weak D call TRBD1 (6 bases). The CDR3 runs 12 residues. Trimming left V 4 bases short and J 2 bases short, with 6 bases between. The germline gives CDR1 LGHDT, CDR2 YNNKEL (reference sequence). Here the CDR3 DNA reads TGTGCCAGCAGCCGGGACACCTACGAGCAGTACTTC. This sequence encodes CASSRDTYEQYF.

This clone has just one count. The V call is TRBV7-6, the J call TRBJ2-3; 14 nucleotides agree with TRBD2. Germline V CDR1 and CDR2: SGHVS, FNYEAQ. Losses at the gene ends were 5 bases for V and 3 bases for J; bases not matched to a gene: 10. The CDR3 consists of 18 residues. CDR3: CASSPQPGLAGVTDTQYF. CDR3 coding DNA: TGTGCCAGCAGCCCGCAACCGGGACTAGCGGGAGTGACAGATACGCAGTATTTT.

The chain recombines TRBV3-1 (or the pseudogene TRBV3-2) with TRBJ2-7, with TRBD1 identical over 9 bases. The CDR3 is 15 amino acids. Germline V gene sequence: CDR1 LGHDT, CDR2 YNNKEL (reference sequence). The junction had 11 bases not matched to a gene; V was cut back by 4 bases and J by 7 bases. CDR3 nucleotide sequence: TGTGCCAGCAGCCCCGACAGGGGGACGCTACGTGAGCAGTACTTC. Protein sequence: CASSPDRGTLREQYF.

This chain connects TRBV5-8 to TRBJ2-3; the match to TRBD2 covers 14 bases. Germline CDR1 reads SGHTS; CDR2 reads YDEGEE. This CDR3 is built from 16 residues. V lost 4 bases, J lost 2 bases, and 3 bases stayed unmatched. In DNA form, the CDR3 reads TGTGCCAGCAGCAAGGGACTAGCGGGGGACACAGATACGCAGTATTTT. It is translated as CASSKGLAGDTDTQYF.

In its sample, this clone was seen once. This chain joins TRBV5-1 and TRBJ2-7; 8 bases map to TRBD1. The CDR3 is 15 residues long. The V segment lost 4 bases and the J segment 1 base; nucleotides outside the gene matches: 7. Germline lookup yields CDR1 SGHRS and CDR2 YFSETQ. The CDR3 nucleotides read TGCGCCAGCAGCAGAAAACAGGGGGGATCCTACGAGCAGTACTTC. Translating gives CASSRKQGGSYEQYF.